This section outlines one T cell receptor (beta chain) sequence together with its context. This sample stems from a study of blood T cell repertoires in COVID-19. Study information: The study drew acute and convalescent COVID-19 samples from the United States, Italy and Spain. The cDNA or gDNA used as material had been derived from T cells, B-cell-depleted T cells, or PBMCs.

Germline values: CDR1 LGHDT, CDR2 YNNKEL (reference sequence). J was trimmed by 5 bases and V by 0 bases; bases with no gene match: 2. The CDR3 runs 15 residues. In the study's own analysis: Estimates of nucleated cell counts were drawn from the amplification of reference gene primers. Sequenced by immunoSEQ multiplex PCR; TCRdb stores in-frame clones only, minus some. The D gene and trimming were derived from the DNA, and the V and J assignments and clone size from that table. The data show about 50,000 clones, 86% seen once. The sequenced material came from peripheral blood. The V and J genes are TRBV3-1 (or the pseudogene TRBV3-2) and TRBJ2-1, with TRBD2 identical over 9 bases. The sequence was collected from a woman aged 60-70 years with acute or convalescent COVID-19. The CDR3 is CASSQDRLADNEQFF. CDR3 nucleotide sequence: TGTGCCAGCAGCCAAGATCGACTAGCGGACAATGAGCAGTTCTTC.